A single sample gave rise to the 27 T cell receptor beta chains below, sequenced in a study of shared clonotypes between healthy human individuals. Method: immunoSEQ multiplex PCR; TCRdb's copy keeps in-frame clones and lacks some. The table has approximately 2.3 million clones, over 85% seen once. Input material: naive CD4+ T cells from PBMCs. Subset defined: CD45RA+ positively selected. The receptors stem from a man aged 18-30 years in good health. Some clones in this sample may be carry-over from other donors' samples.

The chain carries TRBV2 and TRBJ2-1; TRBD2 aligns across 9 bases. The germline V gene has CDR1 SNHLY and CDR2 FYNNEI. The trim removed 2 bases at V and 10 bases at J, leaving 9 bases unmatched. CDR3 size: 15 residues. CDR3 nucleotide sequence: TGTGCCAGCAGTGAAATGAGCGGGAGGATCGGAGAGCAGTTCTTC. Translation: CASSEMSGRIGEQFF.

On this clone: This sample also contains other DNA sequences that code for the same CDR3. The chain combines TRBV4-1 with TRBJ2-1; TRBD2 might be the D (7 bases). V lost 1 base, J lost 2 bases, and 12 bases lay in between. The CDR3 covers 16 residues. Looked up from germline, CDR1 is MGHRA and CDR2 is YSYEKL. In DNA, the CDR3 is TGCGCCAGCAGCCAAGTCGGGGGGCGCCCCTACAATGAGCAGTTCTTC. It is translated as CASSQVGGRPYNEQFF.

The CDR3 sequence is CASRVAGSSYEQYF. The DNA of the CDR3 is TGTGCCAGCAGGGTAGCGGGAAGCTCCTACGAGCAGTACTTC. The V and J genes are TRBV6-1 and TRBJ2-7; TRBD2 aligns across 8 bases. Germline values: CDR1 MNHNS, CDR2 SASEGT. V lost 6 bases to trimming and J lost 0 bases; unmatched junction nucleotides: 4. The CDR3 consists of 14 residues.

This chain joins TRBV28 and TRBJ2-7, with D possibly TRBD1 on 6 matching bases. V lost 6 bases and J lost 6, with 9 bases in between. CDR1 and CDR2 (germline): MDHEN, SYDVKM. CDR3 size: 11 residues. CDR3 in DNA: TGTGCCAGCAGACAGGGTGGCGAGCAGTACTTC. It specifies CASRQGGEQYF.

The J gene is TRBJ1-2, the V gene TRBV25-1, with D tentatively TRBD1 (5 bases). Germline CDR1 and CDR2: MGHDK and SYGVNS. V was shortened by 6 bases and J by 7 bases, with 15 bases between the two germline ends. The CDR3 loop spans 13 amino acids. CDR3 region: CASSPPSGFGYTF. Here the CDR3 DNA reads TGTGCCAGCAGCCCCCCCTCAGGGTTTGGCTACACCTTC.

The chain uses TRBV11-2 and TRBJ1-1; D is ambiguous. The V and J ends lost 4 bases and 11 bases respectively, with 14 bases between them. This CDR3 is 12 amino acids long. Germline CDR1 reads SGHAT; CDR2 reads FQNNGV. CDR3 residues: CASSSASIRAFF. The CDR3 nucleotides read TGTGCCAGCAGCTCGGCATCGATCAGGGCTTTCTTT.

The chain uses TRBV5-4 and TRBJ1-4; D is unclear. This CDR3 comprises 14 residues. V gave up 0 bases and J gave up 5 bases, with 8 bases separating them. The V gene's germline CDR1 is SGHNT and CDR2 YYREEE (reference sequence). CDR3 sequence: CASSLASQNEKLFF. CDR3 sequence (DNA): TGTGCCAGCAGCTTGGCTTCACAGAATGAAAAACTGTTTTTT.

This chain joins TRBV2 and TRBJ1-4, with unresolved D. V gave up 8 bases and J gave up 10 bases, with 14 bases separating them. The CDR3 runs to 12 residues. The germline gives CDR1 SNHLY, CDR2 FYNNEI. The CDR3 is CASRLGPVKLFF. The CDR3 DNA follows: TGTGCCAGCCGCCTAGGGCCAGTAAAACTGTTTTTT.

This chain connects TRBV6-6 to TRBJ1-3, with D perhaps matching TRBD1 (5 bases). Looked up from germline, CDR1 is MNHNY and CDR2 is SVGAGI (reference sequence). Trimming left V 4 bases short and J 2 bases short, with 12 bases between. The CDR3 extends over 15 amino acids. This CDR3 reads CASSLLGAAGNTIYF. CDR3 bases: TGTGCCAGCAGTTTGCTCGGGGCTGCTGGAAACACCATATATTTT.

V gene TRBV27 combines with J gene TRBJ1-1; D uncertain. The CDR3 sequence is 16 residues long. Germline V gene lookup returns CDR1 MNHEY and CDR2 SMNVEV (reference sequence). Deletions cut 5 bases from V and 0 bases from J, with 16 bases between. The CDR3 reads CASSNLRVSLNTEAFF. The CDR3 nucleotides are TGTGCCAGCAGTAACCTTAGGGTCTCTCTGAACACTGAAGCTTTCTTT.

The chain carries TRBV6-4 and TRBJ2-2; 11 bases are shared with TRBD2. The CDR3 length is 14 residues. J was trimmed by 4 bases and V by 6 bases; bases with no gene match: 1. Per germline, CDR1 MRHNA and CDR2 SNTAGT. The CDR3 sequence is CASRGLAGTGELFF. DNA for the CDR3: TGTGCCAGCAGAGGACTAGCGGGCACCGGGGAGCTGTTTTTT.

This rearrangement joins TRBV7-9 to TRBJ1-1; D is perhaps TRBD1 (5 bases). The V end lost 4 bases, the J end lost 1 base, and 22 bases lay between the germline ends. From germline, CDR1 is SEHNR and CDR2 FQNEAQ (reference sequence). CDR3 length: 18 residues. The CDR3 nucleotides are TGTGCCAGCAGCTCGCCCCCGGGGACGGTCGGTGCGAACACTGAAGCTTTCTTT. Translated: CASSSPPGTVGANTEAFF.

This clone appeared once. Compared with germline, one end of the junction differs, possibly owing to a read error. V is TRBV19 and J is TRBJ1-5; a possible D gene is TRBD1 (5 bases). The CDR3 spans 15 residues. Germline assignment: CDR1 LNHDA and CDR2 SQIVND (reference sequence). The CDR3 here is CASSIGATSYQPQHF. CDR3 bases: TGTGCCAGTAGTATCGGGGCGACTAGCTATCAGCCCCAGCATTTT.

The chain is built from TRBV11-2 and TRBJ2-3; TRBD2 matches at 9 bases. V shed 3 bases and J 3 bases; nucleotides not matched to a gene: 13. The germline V gene has CDR1 SGHAT and CDR2 FQNNGV. The CDR3 spans 18 residues. The CDR3 protein is CASSFTFSGSAPTDTQYF. CDR3 DNA: TGTGCCAGCAGCTTTACGTTTAGCGGGAGCGCCCCGACAGATACGCAGTATTTT.

The chain uses TRBV7-7 and TRBJ2-3; 7 bases line up with TRBD1. The CDR3 is made up of 11 amino acids. Germline V gene data show CDR1 as SSHAT and CDR2 as FNYEAQ (reference sequence). Trimming cost V 6 bases and J 12 bases; bases outside gene matches: 6. CDR3 region: CASSEGGIQYF. The CDR3, as DNA: TGTGCCAGCAGTGAAGGGGGCATCCAGTATTTT.

The chain has TRBV5-1 and TRBJ2-1, with 10 bases that match TRBD2. Trimming at V came to 5 bases and at J to 5 bases, leaving 7 bases not matched to a gene. CDR3 length: 15 residues. Germline V gives CDR1 SGHRS, CDR2 YFSETQ. For the CDR3, the DNA is TGCGCCAGCAGTAGACTAGCGGGTTATAACAATGAGCAGTTCTTC. Translated: CASSRLAGYNNEQFF.

The genes are TRBV19 and TRBJ2-6; 7 nucleotides agree with TRBD1. Germline-derived CDR1 and CDR2 are LNHDA and SQIVND (reference sequence). J was trimmed by 1 base and V by 8 bases; bases with no gene match: 8. The CDR3 loop spans 16 amino acids. The CDR3 sequence: CASGNRGYSGANVLTF. The CDR3 DNA is TGTGCCAGTGGGAACAGGGGCTATTCTGGGGCCAACGTCCTGACTTTC.

Worth noting for this clone: This CDR3 is also generated by other DNA sequences in the sample. This chain connects TRBV9 to TRBJ2-5, with TRBD1 matching over 9 bases. The V gene end was trimmed by 2 bases and the J gene end by 5 bases; junction bases not matched to a gene: 4. CDR3 length: 14 residues. Germline V gives CDR1 SGDLS, CDR2 YYNGEE. CDR3 sequence reads: CASSVGQGGETQYF. The CDR3 coding sequence is TGTGCCAGCAGCGTGGGACAGGGTGGCGAGACCCAGTACTTC.

This chain connects TRBV5-6 to TRBJ2-2, with D hard to call. Trimming took off 4 bases at V and 0 bases at J, with 16 bases between the two ends. This CDR3 has 17 residues. Germline V lookup: CDR1 SGHDT, CDR2 YYEEEE. In nucleotides, the CDR3 is TGTGCCAGCAGCCGCCGGTCCACACTCGCGAACACCGGGGAGCTGTTTTTT. Translation gives CASSRRSTLANTGELFF.

The rearrangement links TRBV5-1 to TRBJ2-2; no firm D call. This CDR3 contains 15 residues. Trimming removed 1 base from V and 0 bases from J, with 7 bases in between. Germline CDR1 SGHRS, CDR2 YFSETQ. CDR3 residues: CASSLNRPNTGELFF. CDR3 in DNA: TGCGCCAGCAGCTTGAACCGACCGAACACCGGGGAGCTGTTTTTT.

The chain uses TRBV19 and TRBJ2-2; D uncertain. V was clipped by 8 bases and J by 1 base, with 8 bases between them. Germline V gene sequence: CDR1 LNHDA, CDR2 SQIVND (reference sequence). This CDR3 is built from 13 residues. CDR3 region: CASASGNTGELFF. The DNA for the CDR3 is TGTGCCAGTGCGTCTGGGAACACCGGGGAGCTGTTTTTT.

This clone has just one count. Other DNA sequences in the same sample also yield this CDR3. V and J are TRBV9 and TRBJ2-3; D gene unclear. CDR3 length: 12 residues. From germline, CDR1 is SGDLS and CDR2 YYNGEE. V lost 4 bases and J 3 bases, leaving 6 bases between the germline ends. CDR3 protein: CASSPHTDTQYF. The CDR3 coding sequence is TGTGCCAGCAGCCCTCATACAGATACGCAGTATTTT.

V gene TRBV4-3 combines with J gene TRBJ2-7; D might be TRBD2 (7 bases). Germline CDR1 reads LGHNA; CDR2 reads YSLEER. The CDR3 extends over 14 amino acids. V lost 3 bases, J lost 2 bases, and 11 bases lay in between. The CDR3 protein is CASSQGAGAYEQYF. For the CDR3, the DNA is TGCGCCAGCAGCCAGGGGGCGGGGGCCTACGAGCAGTACTTC.

On this clone itself: Other DNA sequences in the sample encode the same CDR3. The rearrangement links TRBV5-6 to TRBJ2-7; possibly TRBD2 for D (6 bases). The CDR3 runs 14 residues. CDR1 and CDR2 from the germline V gene are SGHDT and YYEEEE. Trimming took 1 base from V and 2 from J, leaving 10 bases between them. CDR3: CASSLPTGAYEQYF. CDR3 DNA: TGTGCCAGCAGCTTGCCGACGGGAGCCTACGAGCAGTACTTC.

The gene calls are TRBV5-1 and TRBJ2-3, with D perhaps matching TRBD2 (6 bases). There are 13 residues in the CDR3. Trimming took 7 bases from V and 3 from J, leaving 12 bases between them. Germline loops: CDR1 SGHRS, CDR2 YFSETQ. The DNA for the CDR3 is TGCGCCAGCGGGAAGGAGGGGACAGATACGCAGTATTTT. Translated: CASGKEGTDTQYF.

J is TRBJ1-1 and V is TRBV9, with TRBD1 matching over 10 bases. This CDR3 contains 16 residues. Germline V gives CDR1 SGDLS, CDR2 YYNGEE. Trimming at V came to 5 bases and at J to 1 base, leaving 8 bases not matched to a gene. CDR3 nucleotides: TGTGCCAGCAGATCCGGGACAGGGGACAGGAACACTGAAGCTTTCTTT. Translating it yields CASRSGTGDRNTEAFF. The full variable domain, rest sourced from reference TRBV9 and TRBJ1-1, is DSGVTQTPKHLITATGQRVTLRCSPRSGDLSVYWYQQSLDQGLQFLIQYYNGEERAKGNILERFSAQQFPDLHSELNLSSLELGDSALYFCASRSGTGDRNTEAFFGQGTRLTVV.

The chain uses TRBV7-2 and TRBJ1-1; tentatively, D is TRBD1 (6 bases). Germline CDR1 SGHTA, CDR2 FQGNSA. The germline V and J ends were trimmed by 4 bases and 0 bases, with 12 bases remaining between them. The CDR3 has 15 residues. CDR3 region: CASSSAGAVNTEAFF. CDR3 DNA sequence: TGTGCCAGCAGCTCAGCAGGGGCGGTGAACACTGAAGCTTTCTTT.